Sequencing of this TCR beta chain was carried out in a study of control samples from healthy donors and cancer patients. Assay: immunoSEQ multiplex PCR; the TCRdb copy retains only in-frame clones and omits some. Of roughly 70,000 clones detected, less than 95% appear once; the ten largest clones hold under 3.5%. The CDR3 spans 13 residues. The V and J ends lost 1 base and 7 bases respectively, with 10 bases between them. Germline assignment: CDR1 SGHNT and CDR2 YENEEA. The sequenced sample consisted of blood. The TCR originated in a woman aged 25 to 39 in good health. The rearrangement links TRBV11-3 to TRBJ1-1; D is unresolved. CDR3 protein: CASSLVNGVEAFF. The CDR3 bases are TGTGCCAGCAGCTTAGTTAACGGGGTTGAAGCTTTCTTT.